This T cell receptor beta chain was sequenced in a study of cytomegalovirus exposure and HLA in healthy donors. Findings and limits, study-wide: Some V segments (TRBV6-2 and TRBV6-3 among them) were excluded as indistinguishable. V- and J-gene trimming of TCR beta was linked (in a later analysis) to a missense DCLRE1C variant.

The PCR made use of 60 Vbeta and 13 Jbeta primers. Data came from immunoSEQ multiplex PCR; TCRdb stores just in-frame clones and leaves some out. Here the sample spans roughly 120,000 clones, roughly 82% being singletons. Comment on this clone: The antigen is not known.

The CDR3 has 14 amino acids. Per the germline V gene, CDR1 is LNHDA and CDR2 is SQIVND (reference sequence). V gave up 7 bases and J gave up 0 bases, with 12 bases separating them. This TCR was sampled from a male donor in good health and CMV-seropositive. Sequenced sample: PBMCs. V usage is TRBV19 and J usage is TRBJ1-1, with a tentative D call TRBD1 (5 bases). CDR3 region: CASTSDTLNTEAFF. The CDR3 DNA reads TGTGCCAGTACCTCGGACACACTGAACACTGAAGCTTTCTTT.